The T cell receptor beta chain under discussion was sequenced for a study of long-term antiretroviral therapy in people with HIV. On the study more broadly: Samples from the earliest time points predate the 2015 immediate-ART recommendation by about a decade.

Researchers ran immunoSEQ v3.0 at survey level. TCRdb's table, derived via immunoSEQ multiplex PCR, lists solely in-frame clones and lacks some. The sample carries roughly 34,000 clones, approximately 95% recorded once. This clonotype originated in a woman in her 50s with HIV. The sequences come from unsorted PBMCs, collected around 5.3 years after starting antiretroviral therapy.

CDR3 bases: TGTGCCACTCATTCAGCGGGGGCCACAGATACGCAGTATTTT. Its translation: CATHSAGATDTQYF. The chain uses TRBV25-1 and TRBJ2-3; 8 bases are shared with TRBD2. This CDR3 has 14 amino acids. The J segment lost 2 bases and the V segment lost 10 bases, leaving 8 bases of the junction unmatched. CDR1 MGHDK and CDR2 SYGVNS come from the germline V gene. The complete variable domain, with remaining parts taken from reference TRBV25-1 and TRBJ2-3, reads EADIYQTPRYLVIGTGKKITLECSQTMGHDKMYWYQQDPGMELHLIHYSYGVNSTEKGDLSSESTVSRIRTEHFPLTLESARPSHTSQYLCATHSAGATDTQYFGPGTRLTVL.